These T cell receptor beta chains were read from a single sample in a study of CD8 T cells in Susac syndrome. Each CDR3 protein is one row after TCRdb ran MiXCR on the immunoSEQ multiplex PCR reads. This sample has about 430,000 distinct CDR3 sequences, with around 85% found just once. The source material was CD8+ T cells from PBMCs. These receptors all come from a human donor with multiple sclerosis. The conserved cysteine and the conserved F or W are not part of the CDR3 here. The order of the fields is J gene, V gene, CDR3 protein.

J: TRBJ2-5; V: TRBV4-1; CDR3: ASSPGAFQETQY
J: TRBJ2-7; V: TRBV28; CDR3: ASSLLAGGPEQY
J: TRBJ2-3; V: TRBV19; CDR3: ASSWETSGTDTQY
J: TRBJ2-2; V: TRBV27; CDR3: ASNSGTTLGTGELF
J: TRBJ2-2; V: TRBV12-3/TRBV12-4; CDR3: ASSPRAGYTGELF
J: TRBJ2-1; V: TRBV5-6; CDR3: ASSPLDSGQYNEQF
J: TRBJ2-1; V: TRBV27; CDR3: ASSPFEGGSYNEQF
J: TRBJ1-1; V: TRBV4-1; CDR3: ASSQDAGQGDYTEAF
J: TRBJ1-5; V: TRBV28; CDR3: ASSLVVGTGDYQPQH
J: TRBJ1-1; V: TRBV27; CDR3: ASSLGFSSPEAF
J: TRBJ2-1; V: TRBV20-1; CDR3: SANVNPGLAGADEQF
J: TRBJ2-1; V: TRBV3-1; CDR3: ASSQDSLEQF
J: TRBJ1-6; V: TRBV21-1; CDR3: ASSKGDLTHENSPLH
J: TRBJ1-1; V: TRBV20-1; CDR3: SAKEVRVAF
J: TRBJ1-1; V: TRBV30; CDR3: AWEPNGAEAF
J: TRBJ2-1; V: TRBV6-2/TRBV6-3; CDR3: ASSFLPGGSTEQF
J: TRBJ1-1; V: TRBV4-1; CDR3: ASSQDPGLNTEAF
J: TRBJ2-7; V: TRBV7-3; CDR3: ASSPEKGGQGAHEQY